This entry is about one T cell receptor (beta chain). The sample is drawn from a study of blood T cells in healthy people across ages. A sample-barcoded 5' primer and a J-beta primer mix were used in a second PCR of roughly 6 to 12 cycles. MiXCR was run by TCRdb on the 5' RACE reads, yielding one entry per CDR3 protein. The table shows hundreds of thousands of distinct CDR3 sequences, with about 24% occurring only once. V was trimmed by 2 bases and J by 0 bases, leaving 14 bases between them. The CDR3 has 17 amino acids. The germline V gene encodes CDR1 MNHNY and CDR2 SVGAGI (reference sequence). The same data also contributed to another study, on T cells of mothers and their children.

This clonotype originated in a boy aged 10-17 years in good health. The sample was blood. The genes are TRBV6-6 and TRBJ2-1; D is perhaps TRBD2 (5 bases). CDR3 amino acids: CASSYQRTGSSYNEQFF. The CDR3 DNA reads as TGTGCCAGCAGTTACCAAAGGACGGGAAGCTCCTACAATGAGCAGTTCTTC.